The clone carrying this T cell receptor beta chain showed up many times. No antigen is known for it. This sample is part of a study of regulatory T cells in long-lasting Graves disease. Regarding the study as a whole: Persistent patients shared more public clonotypes (fewer than 3,000) than newly diagnosed patients (about 1,000). Newly diagnosed Graves' patients had higher TCR diversity than persistent ones.

Time point defined: persistent/refractory GD, antithyroid drugs over 5 years with positive TRAb. PBMC-derived RNA was used for the TCR library. The patients were drawn from one endocrinology department in Xi'an, China. Through Arm-PCR of CDR3 regions and iRepertoire HTBI primers, TCR beta libraries were built. MiXCR, applied by TCRdb to the multiplex PCR reads, yields one record per CDR3 protein. The sample includes around 400,000 distinct CDR3 sequences, around a fifth of them seen just once. CDR3 size: 14 residues. Per germline, CDR1 SNHLY and CDR2 FYNNEI. V lost 3 bases and J 7 bases, leaving 15 bases between the germline ends.

This chain connects TRBV2 to TRBJ1-2; D unclear. This TCR was sampled from a female donor with Graves disease. This specimen consisted of peripheral blood mononuclear cells (PBMCs), obtained when the disease was refractory, from a patient treated with antithyroid drugs. DNA of the CDR3: TGTGCCAGCAGTGATTTCCGGGCGGGCGGTGGCTACACCTTC. Amino acids: CASSDFRAGGGYTF. The variable domain in full, with the rest retrieved from reference TRBV2 and TRBJ1-2, is EPEVTQTPSHQVTQMGQEVILRCVPISNHLYFYWYRQILGQKVEFLVSFYNNEISEKSEIFDDQFSVERPDGSNFTLKIRSTKLEDSAMYFCASSDFRAGGGYTFGSGTRLTVV.